This record covers a single T cell receptor beta chain. Its specificity is unknown. The V end lost 3 bases, the J end lost 5 bases, and 23 bases lay between the germline ends. Germline-derived CDR1 and CDR2 are LNHDA and SQIVND (reference sequence). CDR3 size: 18 residues. This sample was taken from a study of PD-L1 blockade in urothelial cancer. Overall study results and limits: Patients with below-median pretreatment blood clonality survived longer.

The table came from immunoSEQ multiplex PCR; TCRdb's copy has only in-frame clones and leaves some out. The data hold 71,000 or so clones, with roughly nine tenths observed a single time. The input for sequencing was PBMCs, taken around atezolizumab (anti-PD-L1) treatment. The TCR was taken from a man in his 60s with urothelial cancer. This chain links TRBV19 with TRBJ1-5; tentative D call: TRBD1 (6 bases). CDR3 protein: CASSILRLTGFLHQPQHF. The CDR3 DNA reads as TGTGCCAGTAGTATCTTGCGACTGACAGGTTTTCTACATCAGCCCCAGCATTTT.